This TCR beta chain was sequenced in a study of shared clonotypes between healthy human individuals. CD45RO-negative cells were positively selected for CCR7, leaving out terminally differentiated effector memory CD45RA+ cells. This table comes from immunoSEQ multiplex PCR, and its TCRdb copy is limited to in-frame clones, with some not included. The sample records approximately 600,000 clones, 85% to 95% being singletons. The germline CDR1 and CDR2 sequences are SGDLS and YYNGEE. This CDR3 contains 15 residues. V was clipped by 0 bases and J by 5 bases, with 12 bases between them. Specimen: naive CD8+ T cells sorted from blood. The chain links TRBV9 to TRBJ1-5; D unresolved. This receptor was taken from a woman aged 25 to 39 in good health. CDR3 nucleotide sequence: TGTGCCAGCAGCGTAGATGGCAGGAGATATCAGCCCCAGCATTTT. Protein product: CASSVDGRRYQPQHF.